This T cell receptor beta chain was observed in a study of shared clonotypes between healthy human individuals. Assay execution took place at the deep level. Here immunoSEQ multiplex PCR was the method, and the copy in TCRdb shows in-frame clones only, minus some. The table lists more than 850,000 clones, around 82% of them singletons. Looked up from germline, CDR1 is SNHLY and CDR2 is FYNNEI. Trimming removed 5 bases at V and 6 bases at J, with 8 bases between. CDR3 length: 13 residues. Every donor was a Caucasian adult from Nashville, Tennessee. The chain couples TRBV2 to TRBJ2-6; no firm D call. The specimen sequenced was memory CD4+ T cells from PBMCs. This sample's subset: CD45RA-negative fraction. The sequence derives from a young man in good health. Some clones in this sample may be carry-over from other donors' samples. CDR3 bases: TGTGCCAGCAGTCCCGCACCGGCCAACGTCCTGACTTTC. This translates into CASSPAPANVLTF.